What follows is one T cell receptor (beta chain) and its context. Its target is unknown. The record originates from a study of T cell responses to AZD1222 COVID-19 vaccine. Study-level results: Vaccination with two AZD1222 doses was followed by a rise in Spike-specific TCR breadth and depth.

Only in-frame clones appear in the TCRdb table, and some are missing; sequencing was by immunoSEQ multiplex PCR. Its clone listing holds over 120,000 clones. Germline lookup yields CDR1 SEHNR and CDR2 FQNEAQ (reference sequence). V was shortened by 7 bases and J by 0 bases, with 9 bases between the two germline ends. This CDR3 is built from 14 residues. The sample consisted of peripheral blood. The V and J genes are TRBV7-9 and TRBJ1-4; D unclear. This TCR was sampled from an adult in good health. The CDR3 nucleotides are TGTGCCAGCAAGGCGGCAGCAACTAATGAAAAACTGTTTTTT. Its translation is CASKAAATNEKLFF.